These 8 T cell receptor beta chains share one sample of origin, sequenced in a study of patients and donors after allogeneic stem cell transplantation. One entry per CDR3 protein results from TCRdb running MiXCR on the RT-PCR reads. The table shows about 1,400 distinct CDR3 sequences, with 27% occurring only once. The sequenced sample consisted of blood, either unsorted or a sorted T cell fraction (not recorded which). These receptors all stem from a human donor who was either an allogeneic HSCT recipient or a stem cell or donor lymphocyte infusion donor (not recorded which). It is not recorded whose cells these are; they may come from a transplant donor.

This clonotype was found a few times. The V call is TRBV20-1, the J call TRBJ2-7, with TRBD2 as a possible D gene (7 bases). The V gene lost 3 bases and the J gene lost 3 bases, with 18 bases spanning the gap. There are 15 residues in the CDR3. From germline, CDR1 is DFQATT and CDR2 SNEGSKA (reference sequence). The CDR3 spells CSASEGGRARYEQYF. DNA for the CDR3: TGCAGTGCTAGTGAGGGGGGGAGAGCCCGCTACGAGCAGTACTTC.

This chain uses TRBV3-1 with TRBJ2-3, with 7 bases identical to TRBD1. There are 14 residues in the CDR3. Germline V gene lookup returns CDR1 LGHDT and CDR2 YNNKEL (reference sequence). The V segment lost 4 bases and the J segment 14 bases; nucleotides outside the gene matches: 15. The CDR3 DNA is TGTGCCAGCAGCCGAAAAGGGGGCACCCCCGTGGGGTATTTT. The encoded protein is CASSRKGGTPVGYF.

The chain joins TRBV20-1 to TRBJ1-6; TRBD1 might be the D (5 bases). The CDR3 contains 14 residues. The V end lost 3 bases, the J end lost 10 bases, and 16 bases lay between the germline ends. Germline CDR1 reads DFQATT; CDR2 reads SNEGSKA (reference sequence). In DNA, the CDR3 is TGCAGTGCTAGGGGTGGGACCCATGGGTCACCCCTCCACTTT. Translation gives CSARGGTHGSPLHF.

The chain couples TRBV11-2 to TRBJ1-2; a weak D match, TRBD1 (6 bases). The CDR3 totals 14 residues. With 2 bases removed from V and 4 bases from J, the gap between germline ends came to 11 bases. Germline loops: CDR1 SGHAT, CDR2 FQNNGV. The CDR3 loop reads CASSLNRDGYGYTF. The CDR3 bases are TGTGCCAGCAGCTTAAACAGGGACGGCTATGGCTACACCTTC. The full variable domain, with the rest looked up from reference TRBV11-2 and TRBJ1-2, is EAGVAQSPRYKIIEKRQSVAFWCNPISGHATLYWYQQILGQGPKLLIQFQNNGVVDDSQLPKDRFSAERLKGVDSTLKIQPAKLEDSAVYLCASSLNRDGYGYTFGSGTRLTVV.

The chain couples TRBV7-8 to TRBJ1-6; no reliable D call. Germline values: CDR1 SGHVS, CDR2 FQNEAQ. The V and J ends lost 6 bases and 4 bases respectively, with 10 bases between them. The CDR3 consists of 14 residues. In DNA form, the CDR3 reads TGTGCCAGCAGGTTTCAACGGTATAATTCACCCCTCCACTTT. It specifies CASRFQRYNSPLHF. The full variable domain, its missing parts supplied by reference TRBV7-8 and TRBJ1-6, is GAGVSQSPRYKVAKRGQDVALRCDPISGHVSLFWYQQALGQGPEFLTYFQNEAQLDKSGLPSDRFFAERPEGSVSTLKIQRTQQEDSAVYLCASRFQRYNSPLHFGNGTRLTVT.

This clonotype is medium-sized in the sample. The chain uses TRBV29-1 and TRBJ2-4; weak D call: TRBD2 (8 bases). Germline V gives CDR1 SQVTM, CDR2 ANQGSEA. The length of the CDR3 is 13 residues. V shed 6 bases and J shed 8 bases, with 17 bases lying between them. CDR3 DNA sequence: TGCAGCGTGCTGACAGGGACTAGAGACATTCAGTACTTC. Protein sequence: CSVLTGTRDIQYF.

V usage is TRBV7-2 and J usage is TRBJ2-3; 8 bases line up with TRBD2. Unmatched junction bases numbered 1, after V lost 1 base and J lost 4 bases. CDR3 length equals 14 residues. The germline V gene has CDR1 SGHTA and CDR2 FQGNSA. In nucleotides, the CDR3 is TGTGCCAGCAGCTTAGGTAGCGGGGCAGATACGCAGTATTTT. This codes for CASSLGSGADTQYF.

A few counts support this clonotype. The CDR3 region has the DNA TGCGCCAGCAGCCGCCCAGAGAGATCCTACGAGCAGTACTTC. This codes for CASSRPERSYEQYF. The J gene is TRBJ2-7, the V gene TRBV5-1; no clear D gene. CDR1 is SGHRS, CDR2 YFSETQ, per germline. The CDR3 has 14 residues. V lost 4 bases and J lost 1, with 12 bases in between.